The 12 T cell receptor beta chains listed next were all sequenced from one sample in a study of blood T cell repertoires in COVID-19. Profiling relied on immunoSEQ multiplex PCR, and the TCRdb table lists in-frame clones only, not all of them. The table has about 280,000 clones, around nine tenths seen once. The sequencing sample was made of PBMCs or T cells enriched from blood (not recorded which). The receptors were sampled from a woman aged 60-75 years in a cohort exposed to, infected with or recovered from COVID-19 (not recorded which).

This chain uses TRBV2 with TRBJ2-7; 12 bases are shared with TRBD2. J gave up 7 bases and V 6 bases, and 4 bases lay outside the gene matches. The CDR3 covers 13 residues. In germline, CDR1 is SNHLY, CDR2 FYNNEI. The CDR3 DNA sequence: TGTGCCAGCAGGACTAGCGGGGGAGGGGAGCAGTACTTC. This sequence encodes CASRTSGGGEQYF. The variable domain in full, completed from reference TRBV2 and TRBJ2-7, reads EPEVTQTPSHQVTQMGQEVILRCVPISNHLYFYWYRQILGQKVEFLVSFYNNEISEKSEIFDDQFSVERPDGSNFTLKIRSTKLEDSAMYFCASRTSGGGEQYFGPGTRLTVT.

V is TRBV3-1 (or the pseudogene TRBV3-2) and J is TRBJ2-1; tentative D call: TRBD1 (6 bases). The CDR3 is 15 residues long. CDR1 LGHDT and CDR2 YNNKEL come from the germline V gene (reference sequence). With 0 bases removed from V and 0 bases from J, the gap between germline ends came to 6 bases. The CDR3 DNA sequence: TGTGCCAGCAGCCAAGAGACAGGCTCCTACAATGAGCAGTTCTTC. Protein sequence: CASSQETGSYNEQFF.

This chain links TRBV5-1 with TRBJ1-1, with D possibly matching TRBD1 (6 bases). CDR1 and CDR2 from the germline V gene are SGHRS and YFSETQ. Trimming removed 1 base at V and 1 base at J, with 23 bases between. The CDR3 runs to 19 residues. DNA for the CDR3: TGCGCCAGCAGCTTGCCCTATCCCCATGGACAGATAGAGAACACTGAAGCTTTCTTT. It yields the protein CASSLPYPHGQIENTEAFF. Based on the CDR3 plus reference TRBV5-1 and TRBJ1-1, the full variable domain is KAGVTQTPRYLIKTRGQQVTLSCSPISGHRSVSWYQQTPGQGLQFLFEYFSETQRNKGNFPGRFSGRQFSNSRSEMNVSTLELGDSALYLCASSLPYPHGQIENTEAFFGQGTRLTVV.

The J gene is TRBJ2-1, the V gene TRBV5-1; D gene ambiguous. Germline V lookup: CDR1 SGHRS, CDR2 YFSETQ. The CDR3 spans 13 residues. V was trimmed by 0 bases and J by 5 bases, leaving 6 bases between them. The CDR3 DNA reads as TGCGCCAGCAGCTTGGGAGTCCACAATGAGCAGTTCTTC. This codes for CASSLGVHNEQFF.

The chain couples TRBV5-4 to TRBJ1-6; 9 bases are a match to TRBD1. This CDR3 region has 15 residues. The V gene's germline CDR1 is SGHNT and CDR2 YYREEE (reference sequence). V dropped 4 bases and J dropped 4; count of bases not matched to a gene: 3. The CDR3 DNA is TGTGCCAGCAGCCCAGGGACAGGGTATAATTCACCCCTCCACTTT. Translation: CASSPGTGYNSPLHF.

V is TRBV19 and J is TRBJ2-3; D ambiguous. Trimming left V 0 bases short and J 1 base short, with 5 bases between. The CDR3 extends over 14 amino acids. Germline V gene data show CDR1 as LNHDA and CDR2 as SQIVND (reference sequence). CDR3 DNA: TGTGCCAGTAGTATAGACGTCCGCACAGATACGCAGTATTTT. Translated, it gives CASSIDVRTDTQYF. The whole variable domain, remainder taken from reference TRBV19 and TRBJ2-3, is DGGITQSPKYLFRKEGQNVTLSCEQNLNHDAMYWYRQDPGQGLRLIYYSQIVNDFQKGDIAEGYSVSREKKESFPLTVTSAQKNPTAFYLCASSIDVRTDTQYFGPGTRLTVL.

The rearrangement uses TRBV19 and TRBJ1-1; D might be TRBD1 (5 bases). V lost 7 bases, J lost 1 base, and 13 bases lay in between. This CDR3 has 14 residues. CDR1 LNHDA and CDR2 SQIVND come from the germline V gene (reference sequence). CDR3 region: CASTIPGENTEAFF. In DNA form, the CDR3 reads TGTGCCAGTACCATCCCGGGGGAGAACACTGAAGCTTTCTTT.

A single count supports this clone. J is TRBJ2-1 and V is TRBV10-3; 7 bases map to TRBD2. Germline V gives CDR1 ENHRY, CDR2 SYGVKD. Trimming at V came to 5 bases and at J to 7 bases, leaving 2 bases not matched to a gene. The CDR3 length is 12 residues. CDR3 bases: TGTGCCATCAGTCTAGCGGAAAATGAGCAGTTCTTC. As protein: CAISLAENEQFF.

The chain uses TRBV11-2 and TRBJ2-3; D not resolved. The V gene lost 5 bases and the J gene lost 5 bases, with 11 bases spanning the gap. This CDR3 is built from 13 residues. Looked up from germline, CDR1 is SGHAT and CDR2 is FQNNGV. CDR3 DNA sequence: TGTGCCAGCAGCCCCCGTGCGATAGATACGCAGTATTTT. It codes for CASSPRAIDTQYF.

The V call is TRBV10-3, the J call TRBJ1-1, with 11 bases aligning to TRBD1. Germline CDR1 and CDR2: ENHRY and SYGVKD. V was clipped by 0 bases and J by 4 bases; unmatched bases: 1. This CDR3 contains 15 residues. CDR3 sequence reads: CAISESDRGLTEAFF. As DNA, the CDR3 is TGTGCCATCAGTGAGTCGGACAGGGGGCTCACTGAAGCTTTCTTT.

This clone occurred once. The J gene is TRBJ2-7, the V gene TRBV12-3 or TRBV12-4; tentative D call: TRBD2 (5 bases). The CDR3 has 13 residues. V lost 5 bases, J lost 3 bases, and 11 bases lay in between. CDR3 residues: CASSRGPLYEQYF. The DNA for the CDR3 is TGTGCCAGCAGTCGGGGTCCGCTCTACGAGCAGTACTTC.

This rearrangement joins TRBV7-2 to TRBJ2-7; weak D call: TRBD2 (6 bases). V lost 4 bases and J 7 bases, leaving 8 bases between the germline ends. Germline loops: CDR1 SGHTA, CDR2 FQGNSA. The CDR3 is made up of 11 amino acids. The CDR3 DNA is TGTGCCAGCAGCTATGGGAGGGAGCAGTACTTC. Residues: CASSYGREQYF.